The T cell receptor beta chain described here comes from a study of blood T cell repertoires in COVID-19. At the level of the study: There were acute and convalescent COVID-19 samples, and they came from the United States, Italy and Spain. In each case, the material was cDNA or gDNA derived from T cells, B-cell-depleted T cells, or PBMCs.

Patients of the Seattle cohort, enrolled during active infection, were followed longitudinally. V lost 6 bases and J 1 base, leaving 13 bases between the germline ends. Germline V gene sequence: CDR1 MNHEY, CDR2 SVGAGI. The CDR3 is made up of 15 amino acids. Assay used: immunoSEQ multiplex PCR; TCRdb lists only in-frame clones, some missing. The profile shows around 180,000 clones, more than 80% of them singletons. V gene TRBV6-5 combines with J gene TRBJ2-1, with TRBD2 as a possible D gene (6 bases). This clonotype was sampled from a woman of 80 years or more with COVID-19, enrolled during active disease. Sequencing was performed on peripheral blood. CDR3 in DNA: TGTGCCAGCAGACAAGAGCGGGCTTCCTACAATGAGCAGTTCTTC. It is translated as CASRQERASYNEQFF.